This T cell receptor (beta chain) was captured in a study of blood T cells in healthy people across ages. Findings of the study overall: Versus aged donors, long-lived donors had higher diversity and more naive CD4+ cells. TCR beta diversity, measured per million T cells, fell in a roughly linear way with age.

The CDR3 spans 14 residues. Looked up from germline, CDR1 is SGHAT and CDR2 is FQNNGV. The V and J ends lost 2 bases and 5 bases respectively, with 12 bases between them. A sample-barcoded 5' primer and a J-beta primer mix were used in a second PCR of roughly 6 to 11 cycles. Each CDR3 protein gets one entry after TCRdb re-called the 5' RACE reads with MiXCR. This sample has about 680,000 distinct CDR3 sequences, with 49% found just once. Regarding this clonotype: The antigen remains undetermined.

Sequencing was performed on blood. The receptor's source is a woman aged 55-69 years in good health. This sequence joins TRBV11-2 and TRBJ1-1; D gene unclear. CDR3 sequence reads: CASSLRPLRTEAFF. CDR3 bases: TGTGCCAGCAGCTTAAGACCTCTGAGGACTGAAGCTTTCTTT.